This T cell receptor beta chain is from a study of OX40 agonist ivuxolimab in advanced cancers. Libraries were prepared by immunoSEQ multiplex PCR; TCRdb keeps only in-frame clonotypes and omits some of them. In the table there are 50,000 to 80,000 clones, roughly four fifths of which are singletons. With regard to this clone: Its antigen is unknown.

Baseline was the first blood sampling point, followed by cycle 4 day 1 and cycle 7 day 1. General observations from the study: The expanded peripheral T cells' antigen specificity was not determined. Within 6 weeks, CD4+ and CD8+ blood T cells expanded clonally at 0.1 to 3.0 mg/kg.

Specimen: CD4+ or CD8+ T cells sorted from blood, collected in a trial of the OX40 agonist ivuxolimab. The TCR sequence derives from an adult with an advanced solid tumor such as melanoma, head and neck, liver or kidney cancer.

Here the CDR3 reads CAISESLAGGPDTQYF. Written as DNA, the CDR3 is TGTGCCATCAGTGAGTCTCTAGCGGGGGGCCCGGATACGCAGTATTTT. V usage is TRBV10-3 and J usage is TRBJ2-3, with TRBD2 matching 11 bases. Trimming removed 0 bases from V and 6 bases from J; junction bases left unmatched: 5. Germline V gene sequence: CDR1 ENHRY, CDR2 SYGVKD. The length of the CDR3 is 16 residues.